This T cell receptor (beta chain) was captured by sequencing in a study of T cells in Graves' hyperthyroidism and ophthalmopathy (dated by TCRdb to about 2019). At the level of the whole study: Peripheral blood was sampled at the time of initial diagnosis, prior to any treatment. After sampling, hyperthyroidism patients received methimazole starting at 30 mg daily, and ophthalmopathy patients received high-dose intravenous methylprednisolone. TCR V-J signatures able to tell the groups apart were searched for in a discovery cohort of approximately 95 patients, of whom 43 had Graves' ophthalmopathy and under 65 had stable Graves' hyperthyroidism. Prospective prediction of ophthalmopathy was tested in an independent validation cohort consisting of 18 hyperthyroidism patients and some 17 patients who later progressed to ophthalmopathy. In about 6 Graves' hyperthyroidism patients, the study also compared T-cell repertoires from thyroid tissue with T-cell repertoires from blood. The 100 discovery patients were randomly split 7:3 into training and test sets. The paper reports TCR Vbeta CDR3 sequencing of about 140 peripheral blood samples: 43 ophthalmopathy, 70 to 85 hyperthyroidism and 17 progressor patients.

The TCR beta CDR3 regions were amplified from RNA transcripts. The first round of RT-PCR for the TCR CDR3 was performed with the HTBI primer set and the Qiagen OneStep RT-PCR kit. Libraries were constructed in a second round of multiplex PCR, after which size selection and purification were carried out. The libraries were sequenced on an Illumina HiSeq2000 using paired-end 100 bp reads. As for the authors' bioinformatics: SOAPnuke was used to process the raw data, with reads discarded if the reads contained adapters or uncalled bases, had a mean Phred below 15, or lacked an exact constant-primer or identifier match. COPE v1.2.5 was used to merge the high-quality paired reads, and each unique nucleotide sequence was defined as a clonotype. MiTCR v1.1 was used to align the clonotypes against IMGT TRBV, TRBD and TRBJ reference segments. Only V-J combinations with frequency above 0.0001, covering about 99% of repertoires, were analysed. A TCS score was defined as the ratio between F50 (clonal expansion) and ExV (chaos), using BLOSUM62-based TCRdist between CDR3 peptides within each V-J. Welch's t-statistics and random forest reduced around 520 V-J features to 10 to 15, which were used in a naive Bayes classifier (R e1071). TCRdb cleaned the public reads at Q25 with fastp, built clones with MiXCR and kept in-frame beta chains. Entries are consolidated by CDR3 protein sequence, retaining the most common genes and DNA. TCRdb, not the original authors, processed these V and J calls. Recorded for this sample are around 300,000 distinct CDR3 sequences; 13% of them occurred a single time. The ten largest clonotypes hold 7.5% to 8% of the sample.

Points on this clonotype: Its antigen specificity is not known. A junction end diverges from the germline sequence, so it may reflect a read error.

Paper-wide results and their limitations: Blood samples also contained most of the expanded thyroid clonotypes (frequency above 0.001), which suggests that blood repertoires may reflect thyroid immune responses. Sample size was not statistically predetermined, and blinding of investigators to group allocation was not performed. A model built on a 13 V-J signature distinguished ophthalmopathy from stable hyperthyroidism, reaching approximately 89% sensitivity and approximately 81% specificity in cross-validation and 80%/75% in testing. In validation, the model predicted progression to ophthalmopathy a median of about 6 months before onset, with about 67% sensitivity and almost 75% specificity.

The hyperthyroidism patients were between 18 and 65 years old and newly diagnosed, with a disease duration of less than 2 months. Any patient with an uncontrolled infection, another autoimmune disease, pregnancy or lactation was excluded. Diagnoses were based on clinical symptoms, serum thyroxine and TRAb, thyroid ultrasound and orbital computed tomography. Blood from progressor patients was collected at the time of first diagnosis with hyperthyroidism, before any ophthalmopathy symptoms had appeared. PBMCs were isolated from about 10 ml of fresh peripheral blood by Ficoll-Paque density gradient centrifugation. Progressor patients were defined as those initially diagnosed with Graves' hyperthyroidism in whom ophthalmopathy developed during follow-up. Total RNA was extracted with Trizol reagent, and quality was checked on an Agilent 2100 Bioanalyzer. From cysteine to phenylalanine, the CDR3 is 13 amino acids long. Only CDR3 DNA is held: 39 bases, read in frame from base 1. The germline V gene (reference sequence) supplies CDR1 SEHNR and CDR2 FQNEAQ.

The sequenced sample was blood. The clonotype comes from a woman aged 25 to 39 with Graves' hyperthyroidism that later progressed to Graves' ophthalmopathy. The chain employs TRBV7-9 and TRBJ2-2; 7 bases in the middle match TRBD2. The CDR3 region: CADLTSTTGVLFF. The DNA is TGTGCCGACCTGACTAGCACCACCGGGGTGCTGTTTTTT.